Listed below are T cell receptor beta chains from one sample, sequenced in a study of T cell responses to AZD1222 COVID-19 vaccine. Profiled with immunoSEQ multiplex PCR; TCRdb holds only in-frame clones, not every one. The sample consists of over 150,000 clones, 90% of them appearing once. The sequencing here drew on peripheral blood, taken on day 0 of AZD1222 vaccination. These receptors all come from an adult in good health. Both conserved end residues are trimmed from each CDR3.

cdr3_aa: ASSTPDRETQY; j_call: TRBJ2-5; v_call: TRBV27
cdr3_aa: ASGLQGWTEAF; j_call: TRBJ1-1; v_call: TRBV7-2
cdr3_aa: ASSLGDRGREKLF; j_call: TRBJ1-4; v_call: TRBV27
cdr3_aa: ASSTGPGYQETQY; j_call: TRBJ2-5; v_call: TRBV19
cdr3_aa: ASLSGQQGYT; j_call: TRBJ1-2; v_call: TRBV12-3/TRBV12-4
cdr3_aa: ASSPGNTGELF; j_call: TRBJ2-2; v_call: TRBV4-1
cdr3_aa: ASSPFASGPYEQY; j_call: TRBJ2-7; v_call: TRBV6-5
cdr3_aa: ASSLEGSGGPNGYT; j_call: TRBJ1-2; v_call: TRBV7-2
cdr3_aa: ASGSVTEAF; j_call: TRBJ1-1; v_call: TRBV27
cdr3_aa: ASSQTAGLAADYEQY; j_call: TRBJ2-7; v_call: TRBV9
cdr3_aa: ATSRRGGAGTDTQY; j_call: TRBJ2-3; v_call: TRBV15
cdr3_aa: ASSLAGGQGVFEQY; j_call: TRBJ2-7; v_call: TRBV5-5
cdr3_aa: ASSLPTGSGGYT; j_call: TRBJ1-2; v_call: TRBV7-2
cdr3_aa: ATIAGARGYT; j_call: TRBJ1-2; v_call: TRBV2
cdr3_aa: ASSDQLAGPGNEQF; j_call: TRBJ2-1; v_call: TRBV6-2/TRBV6-3
cdr3_aa: ASRVTGGNEQF; j_call: TRBJ2-1; v_call: TRBV6-5
cdr3_aa: ASSQESAVSSGNTIY; j_call: TRBJ1-3; v_call: TRBV4-3
cdr3_aa: ASSQDGQGHNYGYT; j_call: TRBJ1-2; v_call: TRBV4-2
cdr3_aa: ASSYSGNSVLETQY; j_call: TRBJ2-5; v_call: TRBV6-2/TRBV6-3
cdr3_aa: ASSLDGRGALEQF; j_call: TRBJ2-1; v_call: TRBV5-5
cdr3_aa: ASSQGTTGDTQY; j_call: TRBJ2-3; v_call: TRBV5-1
cdr3_aa: ASSVGHEQY; j_call: TRBJ2-7; v_call: TRBV18
cdr3_aa: ASSLGGRNTEAF; j_call: TRBJ1-1; v_call: TRBV5-4
cdr3_aa: ASSVAVGGPNEQF; j_call: TRBJ2-1; v_call: TRBV9
cdr3_aa: ASSQGLALSGELF; j_call: TRBJ2-2; v_call: TRBV3-1/TRBV3-2
cdr3_aa: ASSAQQGIAGANVLT; j_call: TRBJ2-6; v_call: TRBV7-2
cdr3_aa: ASSYFRGGEQF; j_call: TRBJ2-1; v_call: TRBV6-5
cdr3_aa: ASSYWRGDNEQF; j_call: TRBJ2-1; v_call: TRBV6-2/TRBV6-3
cdr3_aa: ASSIPQGLDTEAF; j_call: TRBJ1-1; v_call: TRBV19
cdr3_aa: ASSSAGRDTEAF; j_call: TRBJ1-1; v_call: TRBV5-4